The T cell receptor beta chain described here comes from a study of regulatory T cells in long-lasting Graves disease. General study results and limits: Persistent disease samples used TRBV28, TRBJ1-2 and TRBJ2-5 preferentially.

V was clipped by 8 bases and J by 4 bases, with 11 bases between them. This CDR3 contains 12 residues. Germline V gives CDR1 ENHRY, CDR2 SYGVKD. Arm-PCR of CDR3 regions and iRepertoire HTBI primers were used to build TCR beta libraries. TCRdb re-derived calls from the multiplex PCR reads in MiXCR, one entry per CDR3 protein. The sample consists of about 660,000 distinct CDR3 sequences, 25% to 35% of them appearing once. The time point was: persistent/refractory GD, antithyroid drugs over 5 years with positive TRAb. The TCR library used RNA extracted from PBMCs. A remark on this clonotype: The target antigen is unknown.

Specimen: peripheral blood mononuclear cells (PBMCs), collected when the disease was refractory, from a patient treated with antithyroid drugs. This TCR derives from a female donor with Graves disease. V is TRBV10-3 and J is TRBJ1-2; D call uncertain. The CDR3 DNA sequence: TGTGCCATCGAGGATCTTGGCTATGGCTACACCTTC. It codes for CAIEDLGYGYTF.